This is a list of T cell receptor beta chains from one sample in a study of T-cell memory formation after mild COVID-19. MiXCR was run by TCRdb on the 5' RACE reads, yielding one entry per CDR3 protein. The repertoire has about 130,000 distinct CDR3 sequences, less than 6.5% of them found once; the top ten carry 2% to 2.5%. Specimen: PBMCs or a T cell subset sorted from them (not recorded which). These receptor sequences come from an adult woman who had mild COVID-19 (a few samples of this study predate the infection). Cell type and time point are not known. Both conserved end residues are part of each CDR3. A D gene is named only where the DNA matches it firmly. Only some rows state a clone size, as once, few, many or a class for expanded clones.

TGTGCCAGCAGCGTAGAATCCGGGTATCGCTATGGCTACACCTTC | CASSVESGYRYGYTF | 15 | NA | TRBV9 | NA | TRBJ1-2
TGTGCCAGCAGTCCTACCGGGAGGTCCACTGAAGCTTTCTTT | CASSPTGRSTEAFF | 14 | NA | TRBV12-3/TRBV12-4 | many | TRBJ1-1
TGTGCCATCTCGACTAGCGGGGCAATAGCCAAAAACATTCAGTACTTC | CAISTSGAIAKNIQYF | 16 | TRBD2 | TRBV10-3 | NA | TRBJ2-4
TGTGCCAGCAGACATGATCGGGCCCAGGGGAGTGTTTGGACTGAAGCTTTCTTT | CASRHDRAQGSVWTEAFF | 18 | NA | TRBV12-3/TRBV12-4 | many | TRBJ1-1
TGCGCCAGCAGCTTGGACTACGGGGGGGCCGCCGGGGAGCTGTTTTTT | CASSLDYGGAAGELFF | 16 | TRBD2 | TRBV5-1 | NA | TRBJ2-2
TGCAGTGCTAGAGGAGGCAGCGGAATCTACAATGAGCAGTTCTTC | CSARGGSGIYNEQFF | 15 | NA | TRBV20-1 | few | TRBJ2-1
TGCGCCAGCACCCTGGGGGGGCAGCGGAACTACGAGCAGTACTTC | CASTLGGQRNYEQYF | 15 | NA | TRBV5-1 | NA | TRBJ2-7
TGTGCCAGTAAGAGGGGAAACTATGGCTACACCTTC | CASKRGNYGYTF | 12 | NA | TRBV19 | NA | TRBJ1-2
TGTGCTAGTGAAGACTCAAACCAAGAGACCCAGTACTTC | CASEDSNQETQYF | 13 | NA | TRBV12-5 | NA | TRBJ2-5
TGTGCCAGCAGCCAGGGGGACAGGGGATCTGAAGCTTTCTTT | CASSQGDRGSEAFF | 14 | TRBD1 | TRBV3-1 | few | TRBJ1-1
TGCGCCAGCAGCCAAGACCGAGCTTTGGGTCGCGAGCAGTACTTC | CASSQDRALGREQYF | 15 | NA | TRBV4-3 | NA | TRBJ2-7
TGTGCCAGCAGTTGGGCAGGGGACTCTGGAAACACCATATATTTT | CASSWAGDSGNTIYF | 15 | NA | TRBV12-3/TRBV12-4 | few | TRBJ1-3
TGCAGTGCTAGAATTACGTTGGTGGATACGCAGTATTTT | CSARITLVDTQYF | 13 | NA | TRBV20-1 | many | TRBJ2-3
TGTGCCAGCAGCCCGCCGGGACTAGCGGGATTCAATGAGCAGTTCTTC | CASSPPGLAGFNEQFF | 16 | TRBD2 | TRBV3-1 | few | TRBJ2-1
TGTGCCAGCAGCCCCTCTGCAGACTATGGCTACACCTTC | CASSPSADYGYTF | 13 | NA | TRBV6-5 | many | TRBJ1-2
TGTGCCAGCAGCCCAGGGGGGTACTCCTACGAGCAGTACTTC | CASSPGGYSYEQYF | 14 | NA | TRBV27 | NA | TRBJ2-7
TGCGCCAGCAGCTTGGGACAGGGCTCTGGCGAGCAGTACTTC | CASSLGQGSGEQYF | 14 | TRBD1 | TRBV5-1 | NA | TRBJ2-7
TGTGCCAGCAAGAAGGGGGCCACAGATACGCAGTATTTT | CASKKGATDTQYF | 13 | TRBD1 | TRBV27 | many | TRBJ2-3
TGTGCCAGCAGAATCGGACTAGCTCAGAACACCGGGGAGCTGTTTTTT | CASRIGLAQNTGELFF | 16 | TRBD2 | TRBV12-3/TRBV12-4 | many | TRBJ2-2
TGTGCCAGCAGCTCGGGGACAGGGGCGGGCTCCTACAATGAGCAGTTCTTC | CASSSGTGAGSYNEQFF | 17 | TRBD1 | TRBV7-3 | few | TRBJ2-1
TGTGCCACCAGTGACCCCGGTGGTACTCTTGGCGAGCAGTACTTC | CATSDPGGTLGEQYF | 15 | NA | TRBV24-1 | NA | TRBJ2-7
TGCAGTGTAAGGACAGGTAACCACGAGCAGTACTTC | CSVRTGNHEQYF | 12 | TRBD1 | TRBV20-1 | few | TRBJ2-7
TGTGCCAGCAGCGTAGGGGGACAGGGAGGCACCTACGAGCAGTACTTC | CASSVGGQGGTYEQYF | 16 | TRBD1 | TRBV9 | few | TRBJ2-7
TGCAGTGCTAGGGGACTGAACACCGGGGAGCTGTTTTTT | CSARGLNTGELFF | 13 | NA | TRBV20-1 | NA | TRBJ2-2
TGTGCCACCAGCAGAGATAGGGCCCGGACCAATCAGCCCCAGCATTTT | CATSRDRARTNQPQHF | 16 | NA | TRBV15 | many | TRBJ1-5
TGTGCCAGCAGCCGTCCGGCGGGGGGTGAGCAGTTCTTC | CASSRPAGGEQFF | 13 | TRBD2 | TRBV5-6 | NA | TRBJ2-1
TGCGCCAGCAGCTTAGGGACAGGGGGCTCCCAAAGCTCCTACAATGAGCAGTTCTTC | CASSLGTGGSQSSYNEQFF | 19 | TRBD1 | TRBV5-1 | many | TRBJ2-1
TGTGCCACCAGTGACCCCCCACCGGCCTACGAGCAGTACTTC | CATSDPPPAYEQYF | 14 | NA | TRBV24-1 | few | TRBJ2-7
TGCAGTGCTAATTGGCGATATGAGCAGTTCTTC | CSANWRYEQFF | 11 | NA | TRBV20-1 | many | TRBJ2-1
TGTGCCAGCAGCTTCCGAGACGGGGATCCGAAGGCTTTCTTT | CASSFRDGDPKAFF | 14 | NA | TRBV5-4 | few | TRBJ1-1
TGTGCCACCAGCAGGCGAGACGGGTTCTACACTGAAGCTTTCTTT | CATSRRDGFYTEAFF | 15 | NA | TRBV15 | few | TRBJ1-1
TGTGCCAGCAGTAGGGGTGTGGGAGGAGATACGCAGTATTTT | CASSRGVGGDTQYF | 14 | NA | TRBV2 | many | TRBJ2-3
TGCGCCAGCAGCTTACAGGGGGCAGATGGGCCCCAGCATTTT | CASSLQGADGPQHF | 14 | TRBD1 | TRBV5-1 | NA | TRBJ1-5
TGTGCCAGCAGCCAAGCAGGGGGCAGCTACGAGCAGTACTTC | CASSQAGGSYEQYF | 14 | TRBD1 | TRBV7-9 | NA | TRBJ2-7
TGCGCCAGCAGCTTGGGAGCGTCAGCCCCCTACAATGAGCAGTTCTTC | CASSLGASAPYNEQFF | 16 | NA | TRBV5-1 | NA | TRBJ2-1
TGCGCCAGCAGCAGCTACCTAGCGGGGGATACGCAGTATTTT | CASSSYLAGDTQYF | 14 | TRBD2 | TRBV5-1 | many | TRBJ2-3
TGTGCCAGCAGGACAGGGGGCTTAAAGGAAGCTTTCTTT | CASRTGGLKEAFF | 13 | TRBD1 | TRBV6-5 | NA | TRBJ1-1
TGCAGCGCCAGAGCCGGGACCTCCTATGGCTACACCTTC | CSARAGTSYGYTF | 13 | NA | TRBV29-1 | NA | TRBJ1-2
TGCGCCAGCAGCCAAGGACAGGGTATAGTGCAGTACTTC | CASSQGQGIVQYF | 13 | TRBD1 | TRBV5-1 | few | TRBJ2-7
TGTGCCACCAGTGATTCCGGGACCGAGCGCTATGGCTACACCTTC | CATSDSGTERYGYTF | 15 | NA | TRBV24-1 | few | TRBJ1-2
TGTGCCAGCAGCCCGGGACATAATAGCCGGGAGCTGTTTTTT | CASSPGHNSRELFF | 14 | NA | TRBV5-5 | few | TRBJ2-2
TGTGCCAGCAGTGAAAAGGTCGGAGGGACAGGGGCTTACAATGAGCAGTTCTTC | CASSEKVGGTGAYNEQFF | 18 | TRBD1 | TRBV2 | few | TRBJ2-1
TGCGCCAGCAGCTTGATTGGAGAAAACATTCAGTACTTC | CASSLIGENIQYF | 13 | NA | TRBV5-1 | many | TRBJ2-4
TGTGCCAGTAGTGAATTCGGGGGACTAGCAGTCCAGTTCTTC | CASSEFGGLAVQFF | 14 | TRBD2 | TRBV19 | few | TRBJ2-1
TGCAGCGTGGCCGGGACAGGGGTGAACACTGAAGCTTTCTTT | CSVAGTGVNTEAFF | 14 | TRBD1 | TRBV29-1 | few | TRBJ1-1
TGTGCCACCAGCAGAGGTGGACCAGAAGCAGATACGCAGTATTTT | CATSRGGPEADTQYF | 15 | NA | TRBV15 | few | TRBJ2-3
TGCAGTGCTAGACCGGGTCTCCGAGTTATCAATGAGCAGTTCTTC | CSARPGLRVINEQFF | 15 | NA | TRBV20-1 | many | TRBJ2-1
TGTGCCAGCCGCCGGGGGACTAGCGGCAATGAGCAGTTCTTC | CASRRGTSGNEQFF | 14 | TRBD2 | TRBV11-3 | many | TRBJ2-1
TGCAGTGCTACTCTGGGACGGATGAACACTGAAGCTTTCTTT | CSATLGRMNTEAFF | 14 | NA | TRBV20-1 | many | TRBJ1-1
TGCGCCAGCAGCCACCATATGGACAGGAGGGATTTGGGAAACACCATATATTTT | CASSHHMDRRDLGNTIYF | 18 | TRBD1 | TRBV4-3 | few | TRBJ1-3